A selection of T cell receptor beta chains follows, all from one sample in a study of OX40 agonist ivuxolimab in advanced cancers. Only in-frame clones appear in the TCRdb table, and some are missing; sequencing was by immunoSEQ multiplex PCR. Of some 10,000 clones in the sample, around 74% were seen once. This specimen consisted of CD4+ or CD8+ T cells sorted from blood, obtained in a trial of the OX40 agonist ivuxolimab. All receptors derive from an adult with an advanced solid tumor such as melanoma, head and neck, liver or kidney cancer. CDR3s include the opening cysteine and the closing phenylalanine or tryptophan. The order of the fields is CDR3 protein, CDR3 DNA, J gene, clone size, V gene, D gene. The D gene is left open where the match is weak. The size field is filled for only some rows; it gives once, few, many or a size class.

CDR3aa: CASSLGTASYNEQFF
CDR3nt: TGTGCCAGCAGTCTGGGGACAGCATCCTACAATGAGCAGTTCTTC
j_gene: TRBJ2-1
abundance: -
v_gene: TRBV7-9
d_gene: TRBD1

CDR3aa: CASSDVTGTGYYGYTF
CDR3nt: TGTGCCAGCAGCGACGTTACCGGGACAGGGTACTATGGCTACACCTTC
j_gene: TRBJ1-2
abundance: -
v_gene: TRBV13
d_gene: TRBD1

CDR3aa: CASNSRGGDQYF
CDR3nt: TGTGCCAGCAACTCCCGGGGGGGCGACCAGTACTTC
j_gene: TRBJ2-5
abundance: -
v_gene: TRBV9
d_gene: TRBD2

CDR3aa: CAWSTGQGNSPLHF
CDR3nt: TGTGCCTGGAGTACGGGGCAGGGGAATTCACCCCTCCACTTT
j_gene: TRBJ1-6
abundance: few
v_gene: TRBV30
d_gene: -

CDR3aa: CAILGLADTQYF
CDR3nt: TGTGCCATCCTGGGACTAGCAGATACGCAGTATTTT
j_gene: TRBJ2-3
abundance: -
v_gene: TRBV6-1
d_gene: TRBD2

CDR3aa: CASSSGQNYGYTF
CDR3nt: TGTGCCAGCAGTTCGGGACAGAACTATGGCTACACCTTC
j_gene: TRBJ1-2
abundance: -
v_gene: TRBV13
d_gene: TRBD1

CDR3aa: CASRDRGATNEKLFF
CDR3nt: TGTGCCAGCAGGGACAGGGGTGCAACTAATGAAAAACTGTTTTTT
j_gene: TRBJ1-4
abundance: -
v_gene: TRBV6-6
d_gene: TRBD1

CDR3aa: CASSYYGTGGNTIYF
CDR3nt: TGTGCCAGCAGCTATTACGGGACCGGAGGAAACACCATATATTTT
j_gene: TRBJ1-3
abundance: -
v_gene: TRBV5-6
d_gene: -

CDR3aa: CASSQGAESYNEQFF
CDR3nt: TGTGCCAGCAGCCAAGGAGCGGAGTCCTACAATGAGCAGTTCTTC
j_gene: TRBJ2-1
abundance: -
v_gene: TRBV7-9
d_gene: -

CDR3aa: CASSLGGVSEQFF
CDR3nt: TGTGCCAGCAGCTTAGGGGGGGTAAGTGAGCAGTTCTTC
j_gene: TRBJ2-1
abundance: -
v_gene: TRBV7-2
d_gene: -

CDR3aa: CASSLIEGDAGELFF
CDR3nt: TGTGCCAGCAGCTTAATAGAGGGGGACGCCGGGGAGCTGTTTTTT
j_gene: TRBJ2-2
abundance: -
v_gene: TRBV7-3
d_gene: -

CDR3aa: CAISGGFTEAFF
CDR3nt: TGTGCCATCAGTGGGGGTTTCACTGAAGCTTTCTTT
j_gene: TRBJ1-1
abundance: -
v_gene: TRBV10-3
d_gene: -

CDR3aa: CAWSVTSDEQFF
CDR3nt: TGTGCCTGGAGTGTCACTAGCGATGAGCAGTTCTTC
j_gene: TRBJ2-1
abundance: -
v_gene: TRBV30
d_gene: TRBD2

CDR3aa: CASRDTMETQYF
CDR3nt: TGTGCCAGCAGGGATACGATGGAGACCCAGTACTTC
j_gene: TRBJ2-5
abundance: -
v_gene: TRBV27
d_gene: -

CDR3aa: CASSWDRGRLRQQFF
CDR3nt: TGTGCCAGCAGTTGGGACAGGGGGCGGCTTCGGCAGCAGTTCTTC
j_gene: TRBJ2-1
abundance: -
v_gene: TRBV28
d_gene: TRBD1

CDR3aa: CASSPGPSYEQYF
CDR3nt: TGTGCCAGCAGCCCTGGACCCTCCTACGAGCAGTACTTC
j_gene: TRBJ2-7
abundance: -
v_gene: TRBV7-6
d_gene: -

CDR3aa: CASSQPGLVSHEQFF
CDR3nt: TGCGCCAGCAGCCAACCGGGACTAGTATCTCATGAGCAGTTCTTC
j_gene: TRBJ2-1
abundance: -
v_gene: TRBV4-1
d_gene: TRBD2

CDR3aa: CASSLGRGSSSTDTQYF
CDR3nt: TGTGCCAGCAGCTTAGGTAGGGGGTCTTCTAGCACAGATACGCAGTATTTT
j_gene: TRBJ2-3
abundance: -
v_gene: TRBV11-2
d_gene: -

CDR3aa: CASSVGSLGGLAGEEDTQYF
CDR3nt: TGTGCCAGCAGCGTAGGAAGTTTGGGGGGACTAGCGGGAGAGGAAGATACGCAGTATTTT
j_gene: TRBJ2-3
abundance: -
v_gene: TRBV9
d_gene: TRBD2

CDR3aa: CASSTTGGAAKLFF
CDR3nt: TGTGCCAGCAGCACGACAGGGGGCGCGGCAAAACTGTTTTTT
j_gene: TRBJ1-4
abundance: -
v_gene: TRBV7-8
d_gene: TRBD1

CDR3aa: CASSRTSGGYEQYF
CDR3nt: TGCGCCAGCAGCCGGACTAGCGGGGGCTACGAGCAGTACTTC
j_gene: TRBJ2-7
abundance: -
v_gene: TRBV4-3
d_gene: TRBD2

CDR3aa: CASSESFGLGDEAFF
CDR3nt: TGCGCCAGCAGTGAGTCTTTTGGTCTCGGGGACGAAGCTTTCTTT
j_gene: TRBJ1-1
abundance: -
v_gene: TRBV10-2
d_gene: -

CDR3aa: CASSYSLGNTEAFF
CDR3nt: TGTGCCAGCAGTTACTCTCTGGGGAACACTGAAGCTTTCTTT
j_gene: TRBJ1-1
abundance: -
v_gene: TRBV6-5
d_gene: -

CDR3aa: CASSLVFGTGGSYNEQFF
CDR3nt: TGTGCCAGCAGCTTAGTCTTCGGGACAGGGGGCTCCTACAATGAGCAGTTCTTC
j_gene: TRBJ2-1
abundance: -
v_gene: TRBV7-9
d_gene: TRBD1

CDR3aa: CASSLPMTSGGATGELFF
CDR3nt: TGTGCCAGCAGTTTGCCAATGACTAGCGGGGGGGCCACCGGGGAGCTGTTTTTT
j_gene: TRBJ2-2
abundance: -
v_gene: TRBV28
d_gene: TRBD2

CDR3aa: CASSTTVQSYEQYF
CDR3nt: TGCGCCAGCTCCACAACAGTCCAATCTTACGAGCAGTACTTC
j_gene: TRBJ2-7
abundance: -
v_gene: TRBV4-1
d_gene: -

CDR3aa: CASSFLAGGDNEQFF
CDR3nt: TGTGCCAGCAGCTTTCTAGCGGGGGGAGACAATGAGCAGTTCTTC
j_gene: TRBJ2-1
abundance: -
v_gene: TRBV7-9
d_gene: TRBD2

CDR3aa: CASSDRASGRGNEQFF
CDR3nt: TGTGCCAGCAGTGATCGGGCTAGCGGGAGGGGTAATGAGCAGTTCTTC
j_gene: TRBJ2-1
abundance: -
v_gene: TRBV2
d_gene: TRBD2

CDR3aa: CASSPTVTSTDTQYF
CDR3nt: TGTGCCAGCAGCCCGACTGTTACTAGCACAGATACGCAGTATTTT
j_gene: TRBJ2-3
abundance: -
v_gene: TRBV14
d_gene: -

CDR3aa: CASSPRSSYEQYF
CDR3nt: TGTGCCAGCAGTCCCAGGAGCTCCTACGAGCAGTACTTC
j_gene: TRBJ2-7
abundance: -
v_gene: TRBV27
d_gene: -

CDR3aa: CASSSGPYLEQYF
CDR3nt: TGTGCCAGCAGTTCCGGACCCTACCTCGAGCAGTACTTC
j_gene: TRBJ2-7
abundance: -
v_gene: TRBV6-1
d_gene: -

CDR3aa: CASSGQGPTDTQYF
CDR3nt: TGTGCCAGCAGTGGACAGGGTCCCACAGATACGCAGTATTTT
j_gene: TRBJ2-3
abundance: -
v_gene: TRBV6-5
d_gene: TRBD1

CDR3aa: CASSPSGGRGGYTF
CDR3nt: TGTGCCAGCAGCCCATCAGGGGGCCGAGGTGGCTACACCTTC
j_gene: TRBJ1-2
abundance: medium-sized
v_gene: TRBV7-9
d_gene: TRBD1

CDR3aa: CASRLALPGRVLVDEQYF
CDR3nt: TGTGCAAGTCGCTTAGCGCTTCCGGGCAGGGTGCTGGTGGACGAGCAGTACTTC
j_gene: TRBJ2-7
abundance: -
v_gene: TRBV12-2
d_gene: -

CDR3aa: CASNGIPTEAFF
CDR3nt: TGTGCCAGCAATGGCATTCCCACTGAAGCTTTCTTT
j_gene: TRBJ1-1
abundance: -
v_gene: TRBV28
d_gene: -

CDR3aa: CASSSIAGHNEQFF
CDR3nt: TGTGCCAGCAGTTCAATAGCGGGCCACAATGAGCAGTTCTTC
j_gene: TRBJ2-1
abundance: few
v_gene: TRBV27
d_gene: TRBD2

CDR3aa: CASSQTGTGLSYEQYF
CDR3nt: TGTGCCAGCAGCCAAACCGGGACAGGGCTCTCCTACGAGCAGTACTTC
j_gene: TRBJ2-7
abundance: -
v_gene: TRBV13
d_gene: TRBD1

CDR3aa: CASSLGGSFLFF
CDR3nt: TGCGCCAGCAGCCTAGGGGGGAGTTTCCTGTTTTTT
j_gene: TRBJ1-4
abundance: medium-sized
v_gene: TRBV4-1
d_gene: -

CDR3aa: CASRIYEQYF
CDR3nt: TGTGCCAGTCGCATCTACGAGCAGTACTTC
j_gene: TRBJ2-7
abundance: -
v_gene: TRBV10-3
d_gene: -

CDR3aa: CASSQEEGEGYGYAF
CDR3nt: TGCGCCAGCAGCCAAGAGGAGGGTGAGGGCTATGGCTACGCCTTC
j_gene: TRBJ1-2
abundance: -
v_gene: TRBV4-3
d_gene: -

CDR3aa: CASSLEGTASNTIYF
CDR3nt: TGCGCCAGCAGCTTGGAAGGGACGGCCTCAAACACCATATATTTT
j_gene: TRBJ1-3
abundance: -
v_gene: TRBV5-1
d_gene: -

CDR3aa: CATSRQGSGELFF
CDR3nt: TGTGCCACCAGCAGACAGGGGTCCGGGGAGCTGTTTTTT
j_gene: TRBJ2-2
abundance: -
v_gene: TRBV15
d_gene: -

CDR3aa: CASSVGETEAFF
CDR3nt: TGTGCCAGCAGTGTTGGGGAAACTGAAGCTTTCTTT
j_gene: TRBJ1-1
abundance: -
v_gene: TRBV6-1
d_gene: -

CDR3aa: CASSQATTDMNTEAFF
CDR3nt: TGTGCCAGCAGCCAAGCGACAACGGACATGAACACTGAAGCTTTCTTT
j_gene: TRBJ1-1
abundance: few
v_gene: TRBV4-2
d_gene: -

CDR3aa: CASSERGGTDTQYF
CDR3nt: TGTGCCAGCAGTGAGCGGGGGGGCACAGATACGCAGTATTTT
j_gene: TRBJ2-3
abundance: -
v_gene: TRBV6-4
d_gene: TRBD2

CDR3aa: CASRGWGSEQFF
CDR3nt: TGTGCCAGCAGAGGGTGGGGGAGTGAGCAGTTCTTC
j_gene: TRBJ2-1
abundance: -
v_gene: TRBV6-5
d_gene: -

CDR3aa: CASSPGGTDTQYF
CDR3nt: TGTGCCAGCAGCCCGGGAGGAACAGATACGCAGTATTTT
j_gene: TRBJ2-3
abundance: -
v_gene: TRBV7-9
d_gene: TRBD2

CDR3aa: CASSWRGTAGTEAFF
CDR3nt: TGTGCCAGCAGCTGGAGAGGGACAGCGGGCACTGAAGCTTTCTTT
j_gene: TRBJ1-1
abundance: -
v_gene: TRBV13
d_gene: TRBD1